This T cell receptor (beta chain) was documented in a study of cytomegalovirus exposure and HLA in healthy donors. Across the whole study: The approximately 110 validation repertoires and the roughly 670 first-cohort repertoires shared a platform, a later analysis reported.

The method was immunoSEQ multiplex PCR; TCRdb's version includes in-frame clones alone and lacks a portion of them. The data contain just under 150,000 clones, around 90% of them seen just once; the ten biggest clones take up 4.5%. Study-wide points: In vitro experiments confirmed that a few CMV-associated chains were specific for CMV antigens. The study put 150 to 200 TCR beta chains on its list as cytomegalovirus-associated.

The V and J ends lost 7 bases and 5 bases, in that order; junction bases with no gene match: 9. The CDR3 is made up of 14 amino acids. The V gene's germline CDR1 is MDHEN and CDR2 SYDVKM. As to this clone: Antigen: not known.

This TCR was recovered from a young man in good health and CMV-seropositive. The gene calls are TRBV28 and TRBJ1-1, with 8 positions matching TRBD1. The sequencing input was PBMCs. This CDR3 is CASTDITGGTEAFF. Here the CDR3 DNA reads TGTGCCAGCACCGACATCACAGGGGGAACTGAAGCTTTCTTT.